What follows are 29 T cell receptor beta chains derived from one specimen sequenced in a study of neurological immune-mediated disorders. TCRdb used MiXCR to reprocess the 5' RACE reads, holding one entry per CDR3 protein. The table shows some 60,000 distinct CDR3 sequences, with roughly 4.8% occurring only once. Sequencing was done on a sample of PBMCs. The source of these receptors is a woman aged 50 to 60 with multiple sclerosis.

This clonotype was observed many times. This chain links TRBV20-1 with TRBJ2-7; 8 bases match TRBD1. The V gene end was trimmed by 5 bases and the J gene end by 2 bases; junction bases not matched to a gene: 5. The CDR3 is 13 amino acids. Per the germline V gene, CDR1 is DFQATT and CDR2 is SNEGSKA (reference sequence). This CDR3 is CSACRGLAYEQYF. The CDR3 coding sequence is TGCAGTGCTTGCAGGGGGCTCGCCTACGAGCAGTACTTC.

This clonotype was counted at least ten times. V usage is TRBV14 and J usage is TRBJ1-4; D unclear. The CDR3 covers 13 residues. V lost 5 bases and J lost 10, with 14 bases in between. From germline, CDR1 is SGHDN and CDR2 FVKESK. CDR3 amino acids: CASSGWTYGKLFF. CDR3 DNA sequence: TGTGCCAGCAGCGGATGGACTTACGGAAAACTGTTTTTT.

The chain uses TRBV20-1 and TRBJ1-1; TRBD1 matches at 10 bases. Germline-derived CDR1 and CDR2 are DFQATT and SNEGSKA (reference sequence). The V segment lost 0 bases and the J segment 4 bases; nucleotides outside the gene matches: 5. CDR3 length equals 15 residues. The CDR3 here is CSARDPGQGSTEAFF. The CDR3 DNA follows: TGCAGTGCTAGAGACCCGGGACAGGGGAGCACTGAAGCTTTCTTT.

This clonotype was seen more than once but under ten times. This could be a read error, since a much larger clone is one nucleotide away. The genes are TRBV7-2 and TRBJ1-2; 8 positions agree with TRBD1. The V gene's germline CDR1 is SGHTA and CDR2 FQGNSA. The CDR3 has 15 amino acids. Unmatched junction bases numbered 9, after V lost 5 bases and J lost 4 bases. CDR3 protein: CASSPNRGTSYGYTF. DNA of the CDR3: TGTGCCAGCAGCCCCAACAGGGGGACTAGCTATGGCTACACCTTC.

This clonotype was seen many times. The V call is TRBV3-1, the J call TRBJ1-1; 8 bases are shared with TRBD1. This CDR3 contains 17 residues. The ends lost 0 bases at V and 0 bases at J; junction bases unmatched: 6. Germline CDR1 and CDR2: LGHDT and YNNKEL (reference sequence). The CDR3 DNA reads as TGTGCCAGCAGCCAAGACGGACAGGGAAGACTGAACACTGAAGCTTTCTTT. Amino acids: CASSQDGQGRLNTEAFF.

In its sample, this clonotype was seen many times. V is TRBV10-2 and J is TRBJ1-1, with 7 bases lining up with TRBD1. Losses at the gene ends were 5 bases for V and 6 bases for J; bases not matched to a gene: 15. This CDR3 region has 16 residues. The V gene's germline CDR1 is WSHSY and CDR2 SAAADI. Here the CDR3 DNA reads TGCGCCAGCAGTAACCCCCCCGAGACAGGGTCCGCTGAAGCTTTCTTT. This gives the protein CASSNPPETGSAEAFF.

This clonotype was seen ten or more times. The chain employs TRBV7-8 and TRBJ1-1; no firm D call. Germline CDR1 is SGHVS and CDR2 is FQNEAQ. CDR3 size: 12 residues. Between the trimmed V and J ends, which lost 8 bases and 1 base, there was a span of 8 bases. The CDR3 DNA is TGTGCCAGCGGTCGGCCGAACACTGAAGCTTTCTTT. Residues: CASGRPNTEAFF.

In this sample, this clonotype turned up many times. This rearrangement joins TRBV10-3 to TRBJ1-4; no clear D gene. The CDR3 is made up of 12 amino acids. V lost 2 bases and J lost 8, with 6 bases in between. The germline CDR1 and CDR2 sequences are ENHRY and SYGVKD. The chain's CDR3 is CAISEGEEKLFF. The CDR3 nucleotides are TGTGCCATCAGTGAGGGGGAAGAAAAACTGTTTTTT.

Ten or more counts support this clonotype. The V call is TRBV10-3, the J call TRBJ2-3; D gene unclear. CDR1 and CDR2 (germline): ENHRY, SYGVKD. Trimming removed 0 bases from V and 0 bases from J, with 7 bases in between. The CDR3 is made up of 15 amino acids. The CDR3 bases are TGTGCCATCAGTGAGTCTATAGGGAGCACAGATACGCAGTATTTT. Translation: CAISESIGSTDTQYF.

This clonotype showed up many times. The chain uses TRBV5-6 and TRBJ2-7; TRBD2 matches at 9 bases. The CDR3 is made up of 15 amino acids. Germline V gene data show CDR1 as SGHDT and CDR2 as YYEEEE. V lost 4 bases and J lost 2; bases outside the gene matches: 7. The CDR3 sequence: CASSTGLARAYEQYF. Here the CDR3 DNA reads TGTGCCAGCAGCACAGGACTAGCGAGGGCCTACGAGCAGTACTTC.

This clonotype has at least ten counts. The V call is TRBV10-3, the J call TRBJ2-3, with 9 bases fitting TRBD2. The CDR3 has 16 amino acids. V gave up 6 bases and J gave up 3 bases; unmatched junction bases: 10. Per the germline V gene, CDR1 is ENHRY and CDR2 is SYGVKD. DNA for the CDR3: TGTGCCATCAGGGAGGGCCGGCTAGCGGGGACAGATACGCAGTATTTT. It encodes CAIREGRLAGTDTQYF.

This clonotype was seen a handful of times. This chain joins TRBV20-1 and TRBJ1-2; possible D gene TRBD1, 5 bases. The CDR3 loop spans 13 amino acids. V shed 0 bases and J shed 6 bases, with 11 bases lying between them. Per the germline V gene, CDR1 is DFQATT and CDR2 is SNEGSKA (reference sequence). The DNA for the CDR3 is TGCAGTGCTAGAGATGCGAAGGGGAATGGCTACACCTTC. The encoded protein is CSARDAKGNGYTF.

Notes on this clonotype: A read error may account for a junction end that differs from germline. The gene calls are TRBV19 and TRBJ1-6, with 7 bases aligning to TRBD1. Germline CDR1 and CDR2: LNHDA and SQIVND (reference sequence). This CDR3 region has 15 residues. The CDR3 reads CASQDRANSNSPLNF. In nucleotides, the CDR3 is TGTGCCAGTCAAGACAGGGCGAACTCCAATTCACCCCTCAACTTT.

This clonotype appeared many times. The genes are TRBV20-1 and TRBJ1-4, with unresolved D. There are 12 residues in the CDR3. Trimming shortened V by 3 bases and J by 4 bases, and 6 bases separated the two germline ends. The germline CDR1 and CDR2 sequences are DFQATT and SNEGSKA (reference sequence). The CDR3, as DNA: TGCAGTGCTAGGGACGTTAATGAAAAACTGTTTTTT. Encoded protein: CSARDVNEKLFF.

This clonotype was seen repeatedly, ten times or more. This chain connects TRBV5-1 to TRBJ1-1, with D tentatively TRBD1 (5 bases). Trimming removed 1 base from V and 3 bases from J, with 10 bases in between. This CDR3 contains 14 residues. Per germline, CDR1 SGHRS and CDR2 YFSETQ. CDR3 in DNA: TGCGCCAGCAGCTTGCCGGGGGACTACACTGAAGCTTTCTTT. Residues: CASSLPGDYTEAFF.

In this sample, this clonotype turned up a few times. The chain has TRBV14 and TRBJ2-7, with unresolved D. The CDR3 spans 14 residues. V was trimmed by 0 bases and J by 5 bases, leaving 11 bases between them. Germline CDR1 and CDR2: SGHDN and FVKESK. CDR3 coding DNA: TGTGCCAGCAGCCAAGATTTGGGCAACCACGAGCAGTACTTC. Translated: CASSQDLGNHEQYF.

This clonotype was observed many times. The chain carries TRBV29-1 and TRBJ2-3, with D unclear. This CDR3 region has 13 residues. The germline gives CDR1 SQVTM, CDR2 ANQGSEA. V dropped 4 bases and J dropped 1 base, with 9 bases sitting between them. The DNA for the CDR3 is TGCAGCGTTGGGTCCGGCCGCACAGATACGCAGTATTTT. It encodes CSVGSGRTDTQYF.

In this sample, this clonotype turned up many times. The chain recombines TRBV20-1 with TRBJ2-1; 8 bases match TRBD2. The V gene end was trimmed by 6 bases and the J gene end by 7 bases; junction bases not matched to a gene: 11. The germline V gene encodes CDR1 DFQATT and CDR2 SNEGSKA (reference sequence). The CDR3 is 14 amino acids. This CDR3 reads CSANGASGRNEQFF. The CDR3 DNA follows: TGCAGTGCAAACGGGGCTAGCGGGCGGAATGAGCAGTTCTTC.

This clonotype turned up a few times. A much larger clone is a single base away; this may be a read error. CDR3 in amino acids: CASSATTGTEAFF. CDR3 coding DNA: TGTGCCAGCAGCGCCACGACAGGCACTGAAGCTTTCTTT. The J gene is TRBJ1-1, the V gene TRBV6-5, with D maybe TRBD1 (6 bases). The germline CDR1 and CDR2 sequences are MNHEY and SVGAGI. Trimming cost V 6 bases and J 4 bases, with 12 bases left between them. The CDR3 spans 13 residues.

This clonotype has a count of ten or more. The chain carries TRBV5-1 and TRBJ2-5; possibly TRBD1 for D (6 bases). CDR1 and CDR2 (germline): SGHRS, YFSETQ. Trimming cost V 1 base and J 0 bases, with 13 bases left between them. The CDR3 loop spans 16 amino acids. Here the CDR3 reads CASSLRGSGYQETQYF. The DNA for the CDR3 is TGCGCCAGCAGCTTGAGGGGGTCGGGGTACCAAGAGACCCAGTACTTC. Drawing the rest from reference TRBV5-1 and TRBJ2-5, the complete variable domain is KAGVTQTPRYLIKTRGQQVTLSCSPISGHRSVSWYQQTPGQGLQFLFEYFSETQRNKGNFPGRFSGRQFSNSRSEMNVSTLELGDSALYLCASSLRGSGYQETQYFGPGTRLLVL.

This clonotype was observed at least ten times. The chain uses TRBV5-1 and TRBJ1-1, with D tentatively TRBD1 (6 bases). The CDR3 has 14 amino acids. V was cut by 0 bases and J by 3 bases, with 9 bases left in between. Germline values: CDR1 SGHRS, CDR2 YFSETQ. CDR3 sequence reads: CASSLAGDHTEAFF. In DNA, the CDR3 is TGCGCCAGCAGCTTGGCAGGGGACCACACTGAAGCTTTCTTT. Full variable domain (rest looked up from reference TRBV5-1 and TRBJ1-1): KAGVTQTPRYLIKTRGQQVTLSCSPISGHRSVSWYQQTPGQGLQFLFEYFSETQRNKGNFPGRFSGRQFSNSRSEMNVSTLELGDSALYLCASSLAGDHTEAFFGQGTRLTVV.

At least ten counts were recorded for this clonotype. The rearrangement links TRBV4-3 to TRBJ2-3, with D perhaps TRBD1 (5 bases). V was shortened by 2 bases and J by 3 bases, with 21 bases between the two germline ends. This CDR3 has 18 amino acids. Germline V gene lookup returns CDR1 LGHNA and CDR2 YSLEER. The CDR3 region is CASSQTLLGVIGTDTQYF. DNA of the CDR3: TGCGCCAGCAGCCAAACCTTGTTAGGGGTAATCGGGACAGATACGCAGTATTTT.

This clonotype was seen repeatedly, ten times or more. This chain connects TRBV5-1 to TRBJ1-6, with D maybe TRBD1 (5 bases). In germline, CDR1 is SGHRS, CDR2 YFSETQ. The V end lost 5 bases, the J end lost 8 bases, and 20 bases lay between the germline ends. CDR3 length equals 16 residues. Here the CDR3 DNA reads TGCGCCAGCAGACCCCCTACAGGACGTGACGATTCACCCCTCCACTTT. Protein: CASRPPTGRDDSPLHF. The variable domain in full, with the rest retrieved from reference TRBV5-1 and TRBJ1-6, is KAGVTQTPRYLIKTRGQQVTLSCSPISGHRSVSWYQQTPGQGLQFLFEYFSETQRNKGNFPGRFSGRQFSNSRSEMNVSTLELGDSALYLCASRPPTGRDDSPLHFGNGTRLTVT.

In its sample, this clonotype was seen many times. The J gene is TRBJ1-1, the V gene TRBV6-5, with 7 bases lining up with TRBD1. The CDR3 consists of 13 residues. The germline V gene encodes CDR1 MNHEY and CDR2 SVGAGI. V lost 5 bases and J lost 7; bases outside the gene matches: 7. Written as DNA, the CDR3 is TGTGCCAGCAGTAAGACCGGGACAGATGAAGCTTTCTTT. It codes for CASSKTGTDEAFF.

This clonotype was detected many times. This chain links TRBV2 with TRBJ2-7; no firm D call. CDR1 and CDR2 (germline): SNHLY, FYNNEI. V was cut by 3 bases and J by 6 bases, with 12 bases left in between. The CDR3 spans 13 residues. The chain's CDR3 is CASSEYRASEQYV. DNA of the CDR3: TGTGCCAGCAGTGAGTATCGAGCGAGCGAGCAGTACGTC.

This clonotype was detected ten times or more. This chain links TRBV5-1 with TRBJ2-1, with 9 bases lining up with TRBD2. The V gene end was trimmed by 10 bases and the J gene end by 5 bases; junction bases not matched to a gene: 16. The CDR3 has 16 residues. Per the germline V gene, CDR1 is SGHRS and CDR2 is YFSETQ. CDR3 bases: TGCGCCCGCTCCACGGCTGACAGCGGGGGGAACAATGAGCAGTTCTTC. Protein sequence: CARSTADSGGNNEQFF.

This clonotype was seen a few times. An end of the junction does not agree with germline; a read error may underlie this. The rearrangement uses TRBV5-4 and TRBJ1-6, with D possibly being TRBD1 (6 bases). Germline CDR1 SGHNT, CDR2 YYREEE (reference sequence). The CDR3 totals 16 residues. CDR3 sequence: CASSLGLGAEESPLNF. DNA for the CDR3: TGTGCCAGCAGCTTGGGTCTGGGGGCGGAAGAATCACCCCTCAACTTT.

This clonotype was seen at least ten times. V usage is TRBV25-1 and J usage is TRBJ1-4; D not resolved. Germline V gene lookup returns CDR1 MGHDK and CDR2 SYGVNS. The CDR3 totals 12 residues. The germline V and J ends were trimmed by 3 bases and 6 bases, with 5 bases remaining between them. This CDR3 is CASSEIYEKLFF. The CDR3 region has the DNA TGTGCCAGCAGTGAGATCTATGAAAAACTGTTTTTT.

V and J are TRBV7-3 and TRBJ1-2, with 7 bases lining up with TRBD1. V dropped 0 bases and J dropped 8; count of bases not matched to a gene: 6. The length of the CDR3 is 14 residues. Germline V gene sequence: CDR1 SGHTA, CDR2 FQGTGA. The CDR3 loop reads CASSLTGTVGGYTF. The CDR3 coding sequence is TGTGCCAGCAGCTTAACTGGGACAGTGGGCGGCTACACCTTC. The entire variable domain, with the rest obtained from reference TRBV7-3 and TRBJ1-2, is as follows: GAGVSQTPSNKVTEKGKYVELRCDPISGHTALYWYRQSLGQGPEFLIYFQGTGAADDSGLPNDRFFAVRPEGSVSTLKIQRTERGDSAVYLCASSLTGTVGGYTFGSGTRLTVV.